What follows describes a single T cell receptor beta chain. The assay was immunoSEQ multiplex PCR, and TCRdb's table has in-frame clones only and misses some. The table records roughly 150,000 clones, more than 65% of them present only once. With V trimmed by 7 bases and J by 9 bases, 12 bases remained unmatched. The CDR3 covers 14 residues. Per the germline V gene, CDR1 is LNHDA and CDR2 is SQIVND (reference sequence). This specimen belongs to a study of blood T cell repertoires in COVID-19. Study-level information: Spain, Italy and the United States supplied samples that represented acute and convalescent COVID-19. From T cells, B-cell-depleted T cells, or PBMCs came the material, which was cDNA or gDNA.

The chain links TRBV19 to TRBJ2-1, with TRBD2 identical over 7 bases. The specimen sequenced was peripheral blood. This TCR was recovered from a woman between 50 and 59 years old with acute or convalescent COVID-19. In nucleotides, the CDR3 is TGTGCCAGTAAACAGCGGGAAGTAGGAGGTGAGCAGTTCTTC. Residues: CASKQREVGGEQFF.